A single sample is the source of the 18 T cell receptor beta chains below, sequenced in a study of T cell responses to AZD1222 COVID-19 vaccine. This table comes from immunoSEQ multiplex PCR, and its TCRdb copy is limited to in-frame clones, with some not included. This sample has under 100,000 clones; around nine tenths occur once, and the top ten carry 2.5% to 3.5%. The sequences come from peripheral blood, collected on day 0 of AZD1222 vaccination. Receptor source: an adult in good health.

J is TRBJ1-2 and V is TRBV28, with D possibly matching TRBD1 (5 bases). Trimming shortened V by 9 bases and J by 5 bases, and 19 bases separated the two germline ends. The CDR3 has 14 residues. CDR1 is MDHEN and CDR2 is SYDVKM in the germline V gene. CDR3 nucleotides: TGTGCCAGTCGACCGGCGGGGGTGAGGTATGGCTACACCTTC. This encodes CASRPAGVRYGYTF.

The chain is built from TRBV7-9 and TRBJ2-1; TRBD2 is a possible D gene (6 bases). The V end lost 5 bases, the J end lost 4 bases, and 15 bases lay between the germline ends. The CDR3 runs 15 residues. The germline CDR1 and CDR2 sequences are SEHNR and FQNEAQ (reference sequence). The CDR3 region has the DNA TGTGCCAGCAGCGTCTGGGGGAGGACTTACAATGAGCAGTTCTTC. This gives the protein CASSVWGRTYNEQFF.

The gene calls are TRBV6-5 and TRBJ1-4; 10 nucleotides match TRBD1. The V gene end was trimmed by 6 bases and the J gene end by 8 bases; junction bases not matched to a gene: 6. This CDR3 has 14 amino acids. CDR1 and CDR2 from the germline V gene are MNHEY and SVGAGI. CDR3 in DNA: TGTGCCAGCAGCCGGACAGGGGGAGAGGAAAAACTGTTTTTT. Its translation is CASSRTGGEEKLFF.

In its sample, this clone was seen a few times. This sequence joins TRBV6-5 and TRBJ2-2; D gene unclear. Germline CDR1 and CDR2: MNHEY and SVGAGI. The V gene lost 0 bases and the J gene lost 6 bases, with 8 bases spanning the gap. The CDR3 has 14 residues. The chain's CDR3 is CASSYSLVAGELFF. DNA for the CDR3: TGTGCCAGCAGTTACTCGCTAGTCGCCGGGGAGCTGTTTTTT.

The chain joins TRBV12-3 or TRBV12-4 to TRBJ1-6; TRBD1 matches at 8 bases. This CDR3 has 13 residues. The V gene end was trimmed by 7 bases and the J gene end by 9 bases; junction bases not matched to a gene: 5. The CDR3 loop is CASTRDRGSPLHF. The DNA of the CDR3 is TGTGCCAGCACCCGAGACAGGGGTTCACCCCTCCACTTT.

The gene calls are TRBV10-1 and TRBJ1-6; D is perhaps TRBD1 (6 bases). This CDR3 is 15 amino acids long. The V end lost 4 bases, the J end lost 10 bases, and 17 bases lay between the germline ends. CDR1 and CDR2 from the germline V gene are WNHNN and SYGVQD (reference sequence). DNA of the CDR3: TGCGCCAGCAGTGCAACGCGGAGGGGGGGCTCACCCCTCCACTTT. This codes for CASSATRRGGSPLHF.

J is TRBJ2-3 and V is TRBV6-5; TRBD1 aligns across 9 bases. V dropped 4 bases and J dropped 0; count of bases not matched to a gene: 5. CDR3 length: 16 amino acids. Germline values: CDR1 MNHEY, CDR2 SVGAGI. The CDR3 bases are TGTGCCAGCAGTTTAATACAGGGGGCCAGCACAGATACGCAGTATTTT. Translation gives CASSLIQGASTDTQYF.

Here the CDR3 DNA reads TGTGCCAGCAGACCGGGACGGCTCAATTCACCCCTCCACTTT. Translating it yields CASRPGRLNSPLHF. The chain joins TRBV28 to TRBJ1-6; tentatively, D is TRBD1 (5 bases). This CDR3 spans 14 amino acids. V was trimmed by 6 bases and J by 7 bases, leaving 13 bases between them. Germline V gene data show CDR1 as MDHEN and CDR2 as SYDVKM.

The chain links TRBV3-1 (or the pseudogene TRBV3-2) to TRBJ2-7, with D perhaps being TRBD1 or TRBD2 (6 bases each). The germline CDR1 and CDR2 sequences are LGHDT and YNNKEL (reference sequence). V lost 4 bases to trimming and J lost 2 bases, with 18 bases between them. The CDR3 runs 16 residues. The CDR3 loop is CASSPTTGALTYEQYF. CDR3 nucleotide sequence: TGTGCCAGCAGCCCGACGACGGGGGCCTTAACCTACGAGCAGTACTTC.

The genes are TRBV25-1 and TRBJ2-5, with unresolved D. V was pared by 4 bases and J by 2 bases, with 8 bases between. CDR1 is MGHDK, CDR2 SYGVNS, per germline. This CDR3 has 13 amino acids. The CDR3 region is CASSADGQETQYF. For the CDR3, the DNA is TGTGCCAGCAGTGCGGACGGGCAAGAGACCCAGTACTTC.

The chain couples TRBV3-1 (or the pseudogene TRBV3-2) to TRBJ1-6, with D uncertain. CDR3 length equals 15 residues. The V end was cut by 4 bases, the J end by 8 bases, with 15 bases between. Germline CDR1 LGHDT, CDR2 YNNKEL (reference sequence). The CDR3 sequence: CASSRGSGTHSPLHF. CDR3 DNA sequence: TGTGCCAGCAGCCGAGGAAGCGGAACGCATTCACCCCTCCACTTT.

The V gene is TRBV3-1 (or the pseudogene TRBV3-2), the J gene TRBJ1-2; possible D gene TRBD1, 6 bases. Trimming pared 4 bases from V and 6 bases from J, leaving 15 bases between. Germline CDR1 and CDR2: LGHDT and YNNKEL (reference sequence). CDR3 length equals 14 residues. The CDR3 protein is CASSRGQLGHGYTF. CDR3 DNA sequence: TGTGCCAGCAGCCGAGGACAGCTTGGGCATGGCTACACCTTC.

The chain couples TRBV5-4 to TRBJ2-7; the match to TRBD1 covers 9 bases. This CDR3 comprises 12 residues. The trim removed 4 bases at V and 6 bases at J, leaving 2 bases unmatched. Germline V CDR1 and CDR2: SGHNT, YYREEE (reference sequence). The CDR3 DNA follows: TGTGCCAGCAGCGCGGACAGGGGCGAGCAGTACTTC. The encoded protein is CASSADRGEQYF.

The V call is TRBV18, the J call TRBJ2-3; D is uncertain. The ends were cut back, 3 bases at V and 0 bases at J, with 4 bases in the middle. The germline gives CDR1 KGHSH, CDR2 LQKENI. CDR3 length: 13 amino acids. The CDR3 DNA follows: TGTGCCAGCTCACCCTTAAGCACAGATACGCAGTATTTT. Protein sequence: CASSPLSTDTQYF.

The CDR3 DNA reads as TGTGCCAGCAGTGGAACCAGGGGGGTCTCTGGGGCCAACGTCCTGACTTTC. This sequence encodes CASSGTRGVSGANVLTF. The chain joins TRBV7-8 to TRBJ2-6; possibly TRBD1 for D (7 bases). Germline assignment: CDR1 SGHVS and CDR2 FQNEAQ. The CDR3 has 17 amino acids. The V end was cut by 6 bases, the J end by 0 bases, with 15 bases between.

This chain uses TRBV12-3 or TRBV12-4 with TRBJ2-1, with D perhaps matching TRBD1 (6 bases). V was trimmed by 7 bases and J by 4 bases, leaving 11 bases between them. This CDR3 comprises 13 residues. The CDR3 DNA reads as TGTGCCAGCAACGTACAGGGATACAATGAGCAGTTCTTC. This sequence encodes CASNVQGYNEQFF.

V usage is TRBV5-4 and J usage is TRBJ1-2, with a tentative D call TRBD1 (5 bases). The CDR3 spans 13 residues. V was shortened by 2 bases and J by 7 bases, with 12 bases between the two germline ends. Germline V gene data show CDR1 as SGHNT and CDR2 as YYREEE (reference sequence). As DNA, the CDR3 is TGTGCCAGCAGCTTAGGAGGGGCGCGTGGCTACACCTTC. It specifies CASSLGGARGYTF.

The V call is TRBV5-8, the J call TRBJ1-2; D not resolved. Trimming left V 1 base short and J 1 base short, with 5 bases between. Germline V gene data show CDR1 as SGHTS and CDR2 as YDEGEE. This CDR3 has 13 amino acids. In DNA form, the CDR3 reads TGTGCCAGCAGCTTGCAGCGTAACTATGGCTACACCTTC. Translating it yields CASSLQRNYGYTF.